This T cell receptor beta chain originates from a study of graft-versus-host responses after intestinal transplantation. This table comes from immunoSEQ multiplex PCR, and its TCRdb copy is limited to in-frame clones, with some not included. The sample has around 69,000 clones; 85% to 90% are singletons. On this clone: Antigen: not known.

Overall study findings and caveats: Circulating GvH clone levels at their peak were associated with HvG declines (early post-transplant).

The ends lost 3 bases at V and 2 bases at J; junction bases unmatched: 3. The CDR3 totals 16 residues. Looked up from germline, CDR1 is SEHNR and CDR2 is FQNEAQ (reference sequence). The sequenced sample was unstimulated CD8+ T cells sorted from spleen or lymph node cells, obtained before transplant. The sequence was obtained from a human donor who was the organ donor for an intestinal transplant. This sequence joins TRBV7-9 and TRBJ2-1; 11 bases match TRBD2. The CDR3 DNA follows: TGTGCCAGCAGCTTTAGCGGGGGGGCCCCCTACAATGAGCAGTTCTTC. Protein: CASSFSGGAPYNEQFF.